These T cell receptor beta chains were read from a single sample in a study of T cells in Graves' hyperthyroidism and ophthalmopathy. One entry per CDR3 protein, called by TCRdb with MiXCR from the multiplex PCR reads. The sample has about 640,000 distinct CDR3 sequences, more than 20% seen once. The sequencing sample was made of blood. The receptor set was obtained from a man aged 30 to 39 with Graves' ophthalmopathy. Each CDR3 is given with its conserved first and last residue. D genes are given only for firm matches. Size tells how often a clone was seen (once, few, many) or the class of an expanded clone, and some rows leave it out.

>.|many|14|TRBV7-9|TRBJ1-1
CASSFPQGGDEAFF
TGTGCCAGCAGCTTCCCCCAAGGGGGAGATGAAGCTTTCTTT
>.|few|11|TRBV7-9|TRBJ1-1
CASSLTAEAFF
TGTGCCAGCAGCTTAACAGCGGAAGCTTTCTTT
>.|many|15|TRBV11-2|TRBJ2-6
CASSLRLTGANVLTF
TGTGCCAGCAGCTTACGTTTGACTGGGGCCAACGTCCTGACTTTC
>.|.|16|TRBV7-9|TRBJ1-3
CASSPSSVGVGNTIYF
TGTGCCAGCAGCCCCTCCTCTGTGGGCGTTGGAAACACCATATATTTT
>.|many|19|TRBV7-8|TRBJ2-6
CASSYGGGQYLSGANVLTF
TGTGCCAGCAGCTATGGGGGAGGACAGTACCTCTCTGGGGCCAACGTCCTGACTTTC
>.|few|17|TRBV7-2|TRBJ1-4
CASSLAGLGRPNEKLFF
TGTGCCAGCAGCTTAGCGGGCCTAGGGAGGCCTAATGAAAAACTGTTTTTT
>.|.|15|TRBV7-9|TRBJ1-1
CASSDDGQGNTEAFF
TGTGCCAGCAGCGACGATGGGCAGGGGAACACTGAAGCTTTCTTT
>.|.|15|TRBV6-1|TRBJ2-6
CASTLASSGANVLTF
TGTGCCAGCACCTTAGCCAGCTCTGGGGCCAACGTCCTGACTTTC
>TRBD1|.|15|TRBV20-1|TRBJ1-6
CSASSRQGDNSPLHF
TGCAGTGCCTCCTCAAGACAGGGCGATAATTCACCCCTCCACTTT
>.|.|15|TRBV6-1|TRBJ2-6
CASSVAASGANVLTF
TGTGCCAGCAGTGTTGCAGCCTCTGGGGCCAACGTCCTGACTTTC
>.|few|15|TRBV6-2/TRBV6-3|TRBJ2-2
CASSLLQSNTGELFF
TGTGCCAGCAGTCTCTTACAGTCCAACACCGGGGAGCTGTTTTTT
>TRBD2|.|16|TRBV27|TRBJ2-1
CASSLSVSGIYNEQFF
TGTGCCAGCAGTTTATCGGTTAGCGGGATCTACAATGAGCAGTTCTTC
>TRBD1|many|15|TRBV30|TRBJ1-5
CAWSGGQVSNQPQHF
TGTGCCTGGAGTGGGGGACAGGTTAGCAATCAGCCCCAGCATTTT
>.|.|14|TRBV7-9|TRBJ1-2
CASSSGDGIYGYTF
TGTGCCAGCAGCTCCGGGGACGGGATCTATGGCTACACCTTC
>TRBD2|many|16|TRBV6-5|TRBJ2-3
CASSYSRTRRTDTQYF
TGTGCCAGCAGTTACTCGCGGACTAGGCGCACAGATACGCAGTATTTT
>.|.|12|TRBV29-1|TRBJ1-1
CSALGAVTEAFF
TGCAGCGCTTTGGGGGCCGTCACTGAAGCTTTCTTT
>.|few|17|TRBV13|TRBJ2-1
CASSSWGAGQLYNEQFF
TGTGCCAGCAGCTCCTGGGGGGCGGGACAACTCTACAATGAGCAGTTCTTC
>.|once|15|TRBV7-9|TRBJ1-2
CASSDSAASNYGYTF
TGTGCCAGCAGCGACTCAGCGGCCTCTAACTATGGCTACACCTTC
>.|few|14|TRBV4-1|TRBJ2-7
CASSMGSRGYEQYF
TGCGCCAGCAGCATGGGGTCCCGGGGGTACGAGCAGTACTTC
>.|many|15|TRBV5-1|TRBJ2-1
CASSLNGGEYNEQFF
TGCGCCAGCAGCTTAAATGGAGGGGAATACAATGAGCAGTTCTTC
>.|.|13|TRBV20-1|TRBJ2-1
CSAFGGGHNEQFF
TGCAGTGCCTTTGGCGGGGGCCACAATGAGCAGTTCTTC
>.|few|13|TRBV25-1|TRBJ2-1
CASSEAGRNEQFF
TGTGCCAGCAGTGAAGCGGGACGCAATGAGCAGTTCTTC
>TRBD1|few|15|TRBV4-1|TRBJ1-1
CASSQGNRGGTEAFF
TGCGCCAGCAGCCAAGGGAACAGGGGGGGTACTGAAGCTTTCTTT